The 12 T cell receptor beta chains below were found in one sample sequenced in a study of CD8+CD57+ T cells in acquired aplastic anemia. An expansion of CD8+CD57+ cells by flow cytometry had been shown in patients chosen for sequencing. The template for TCR beta VDJ and CDR3 sequence profiling was genomic DNA. TCRdb reanalysed the reads using MiXCR and keeps one entry per CDR3 protein. In the table there are 250,000 to 300,000 distinct CDR3 sequences, 56% of which are singletons. Material: sorted CD4+, CD8+, or CD8+CD57+ T cells (not recorded which) from PBMCs. Receptors originate from a human donor with aplastic anemia.

The V call is TRBV20-1, the J call TRBJ1-5, with D tentatively TRBD1 (6 bases). V shed 1 base and J shed 0 bases, with 13 bases lying between them. This CDR3 region has 16 residues. Looked up from germline, CDR1 is DFQATT and CDR2 is SNEGSKA (reference sequence). In nucleotides, the CDR3 is TGCAGTGCTAGAGTAGGGACACACGCTAGCAATCAGCCCCAGCATTTT. Residues: CSARVGTHASNQPQHF.

At least ten counts were recorded for this clonotype. The CDR3 DNA follows: TGTGCCAGCAGCTTAGCGGGCAGTTTGAACACTGAAGCTTTCTTT. Amino acid sequence: CASSLAGSLNTEAFF. This chain connects TRBV5-4 to TRBJ1-1; D gene unclear. The CDR3 has 15 residues. The germline CDR1 and CDR2 sequences are SGHNT and YYREEE (reference sequence). Trimming took 2 bases from V and 0 from J, leaving 11 bases between them.

The rearrangement joins TRBV20-1 to TRBJ1-1; D gene uncertain. CDR1 and CDR2 from the germline V gene are DFQATT and SNEGSKA (reference sequence). Trimming left V 0 bases short and J 5 bases short, with 16 bases between. The CDR3 sequence is 15 residues long. The CDR3 spells CSARDRVGAGTEAFF. In DNA, the CDR3 is TGCAGTGCTAGAGATCGGGTGGGCGCGGGTACTGAAGCTTTCTTT.

The sample holds one count of this clonotype. J is TRBJ1-2 and V is TRBV27; 10 bases are shared with TRBD1. CDR1 is MNHEY, CDR2 SMNVEV, per germline (reference sequence). The ends lost 5 bases at V and 4 bases at J; junction bases unmatched: 7. This CDR3 contains 15 residues. The DNA of the CDR3 is TGTGCCAGCAGTCCTCCGGGACAGGGGATCTATGGCTACACCTTC. This encodes CASSPPGQGIYGYTF.

This clonotype appeared many times. The chain uses TRBV29-1 and TRBJ1-2; a weak D match, TRBD1 (5 bases). The CDR3 is 14 amino acids. Trimming took off 3 bases at V and 0 bases at J, with 11 bases between the two ends. Germline V gene data show CDR1 as SQVTM and CDR2 as ANQGSEA. The CDR3 sequence is CSVDPGGANYGYTF. The CDR3 coding sequence is TGCAGCGTTGACCCCGGGGGTGCTAACTATGGCTACACCTTC.

This clonotype was detected ten times or more. The chain has TRBV14 and TRBJ1-1; TRBD1 matches at 9 bases. The junction had 12 bases not matched to a gene; V was cut back by 5 bases and J by 5 bases. The CDR3 sequence is 16 residues long. From germline, CDR1 is SGHDN and CDR2 FVKESK. The CDR3 sequence: CASSVWTGEGQTEAFF. CDR3 DNA: TGTGCCAGCAGCGTATGGACAGGGGAGGGACAAACTGAAGCTTTCTTT.

This clonotype has at least ten counts. V gene TRBV10-1 combines with J gene TRBJ1-2, with D hard to call. The V gene's germline CDR1 is WNHNN and CDR2 SYGVQD (reference sequence). This CDR3 comprises 13 residues. V shed 6 bases and J shed 8 bases, with 16 bases lying between them. This CDR3 reads CASSAQVDGGYTF. In nucleotides, the CDR3 is TGCGCCAGCAGCGCCCAGGTTGATGGGGGCTACACCTTC.

Details on this clonotype: One end of the junction is discordant with germline, which a read error may explain. CDR3 nucleotides: TGTGCCAGCAGCGTAGAGATGCGGACTGAAGCTCTCTTT. Its protein is CASSVEMRTEALF. V is TRBV9 and J is TRBJ1-1; D call uncertain. The CDR3 sequence is 13 residues long. Germline V gene sequence: CDR1 SGDLS, CDR2 YYNGEE.

This rearrangement joins TRBV19 to TRBJ2-3; TRBD2 aligns across 7 bases. This CDR3 has 15 residues. Germline CDR1 LNHDA, CDR2 SQIVND (reference sequence). Losses at the gene ends were 3 bases for V and 6 bases for J; bases not matched to a gene: 9. This CDR3 is CASSMSTGGVDTQYF. Written as DNA, the CDR3 is TGTGCCAGTAGTATGTCGACGGGAGGAGTGGATACGCAGTATTTT.

V and J are TRBV2 and TRBJ1-1, with 10 bases identical to TRBD1. The CDR3 is 13 amino acids. Germline V gives CDR1 SNHLY, CDR2 FYNNEI. The junction had 9 bases not matched to a gene; V was cut back by 11 bases and J by 6 bases. CDR3 sequence reads: CAGYRDRGSEAFF. The DNA for the CDR3 is TGTGCCGGTTACCGGGACAGGGGCTCTGAAGCTTTCTTT.

CDR3 loop: CAISGGTSTEQFF. The CDR3 DNA reads as TGTGCCATCAGTGGCGGGACTAGTACTGAGCAGTTCTTC. The J gene is TRBJ2-1, the V gene TRBV10-3; 8 bases map to TRBD2. The CDR3 has 13 amino acids. Germline V CDR1 and CDR2: ENHRY, SYGVKD. The V and J ends lost 4 bases and 9 bases, in that order; junction bases with no gene match: 5.

The CDR3 loop reads CASSSSGGVDTQYF. CDR3 coding DNA: TGTGCCAGCAGCTCCAGCGGGGGGGTGGATACGCAGTATTTT. The J gene is TRBJ2-3, the V gene TRBV7-2, with TRBD2 matching 10 bases. The CDR3 has 14 residues. From germline, CDR1 is SGHTA and CDR2 FQGNSA. V shed 4 bases and J 6 bases; nucleotides not matched to a gene: 4.